These 22 T cell receptor beta chains originate from one sample sequenced in a study of cytomegalovirus exposure and HLA in healthy donors. Clones were sequenced by immunoSEQ multiplex PCR, and TCRdb holds only the in-frame ones, with some missing. The data show around 150,000 clones, about 95% seen once. Sequenced input: PBMCs. The receptor source for this set is a woman aged 18-29 years in good health and CMV-seronegative.

The CDR3 sequence: CASSLFRQNSPLHF. CDR3 in DNA: TGTGCCAGCAGCCTTTTCCGACAGAATTCACCCCTCCACTTT. The chain recombines TRBV5-6 with TRBJ1-6, with D perhaps matching TRBD1 (5 bases). The germline CDR1 and CDR2 sequences are SGHDT and YYEEEE. V lost 4 bases and J lost 7, with 12 bases in between. The CDR3 runs 14 residues.

In DNA form, the CDR3 reads TGTGCCAGCAGCTTAAGGCGGAAATCCTACGAGCAGTACTTC. This codes for CASSLRRKSYEQYF. The chain joins TRBV7-2 to TRBJ2-7; unclear D gene. The germline CDR1 and CDR2 sequences are SGHTA and FQGNSA. The CDR3 covers 14 residues. The germline V and J ends were trimmed by 2 bases and 1 base, with 9 bases remaining between them.

J is TRBJ1-4 and V is TRBV30; D perhaps matches TRBD1 (6 bases). CDR3 length: 16 amino acids. Trimming took off 5 bases at V and 2 bases at J, with 18 bases between the two ends. Germline V gene sequence: CDR1 GTSNPN, CDR2 SVGIG (reference sequence). CDR3 loop: CAWGRQARPTNEKLFF. In nucleotides, the CDR3 is TGTGCCTGGGGCAGACAGGCGCGGCCCACTAATGAAAAACTGTTTTTT.

The J gene is TRBJ1-2, the V gene TRBV6-5; 9 bases map to TRBD1. V dropped 6 bases and J dropped 4; count of bases not matched to a gene: 3. The germline V gene encodes CDR1 MNHEY and CDR2 SVGAGI. The CDR3 totals 13 residues. The CDR3 loop reads CASRRTGVYGYTF. The CDR3 DNA follows: TGTGCCAGCAGACGGACAGGGGTCTATGGCTACACCTTC.

This chain links TRBV5-4 with TRBJ1-1; the D is unclear. Deletions cut 2 bases from V and 0 bases from J, with 8 bases between. This CDR3 region has 14 residues. Germline CDR1 and CDR2: SGHNT and YYREEE (reference sequence). CDR3 loop: CASSFELLNTEAFF. DNA for the CDR3: TGTGCCAGCAGCTTCGAGCTCTTGAACACTGAAGCTTTCTTT.

CDR3 coding DNA: TGCGCCAGCAGCCAGGCGGGGGGGTATGAGCAGTTCTTC. Translating it yields CASSQAGGYEQFF. The genes are TRBV4-3 and TRBJ2-1; TRBD2 matches 9 bases. CDR1 and CDR2 from the germline V gene are LGHNA and YSLEER. V trimming: 3 bases; J trimming: 8 bases; junction bases outside the gene matches: 2. The CDR3 is 13 residues long.

This clone showed up just once. The junction departs from the called germline gene at one end, perhaps through a read error. The rearrangement joins TRBV6-4 to TRBJ2-3; 8 bases are a match to TRBD2. From germline, CDR1 is MRHNA and CDR2 SNTAGT. The CDR3 has 13 amino acids. CDR3 residues: CASSREGTDTQYF. The CDR3, as DNA: TGTGCCAGCAGCCGGGAGGGCACGGATACGCAGTATTTT.

The V gene is TRBV19, the J gene TRBJ2-7, with 7 bases lining up with TRBD2. The junction had 6 bases not matched to a gene; V was cut back by 3 bases and J by 4 bases. Germline CDR1 and CDR2: LNHDA and SQIVND (reference sequence). CDR3 size: 14 residues. The CDR3 region is CASSISQGGYEQYF. The CDR3 DNA is TGTGCCAGTAGTATTTCCCAGGGAGGGTACGAGCAGTACTTC.

The chain links TRBV6-1 to TRBJ2-3; D might be TRBD1 (6 bases). CDR1 MNHNS and CDR2 SASEGT come from the germline V gene. The CDR3 is made up of 14 amino acids. Trimming took off 2 bases at V and 4 bases at J, with 10 bases between the two ends. CDR3: CASSELGAADTQYF. In DNA, the CDR3 is TGTGCCAGCAGTGAACTGGGGGCCGCAGATACGCAGTATTTT.

The chain uses TRBV18 and TRBJ2-7, with D tentatively TRBD2 (5 bases). Trimming left V 5 bases short and J 4 bases short, with 12 bases between. CDR3 size: 13 residues. Per the germline V gene, CDR1 is KGHSH and CDR2 is LQKENI. The CDR3 protein is CASSSSEVYEQYF. CDR3 DNA: TGTGCCAGCTCAAGCTCGGAGGTTTACGAGCAGTACTTC.

DNA for the CDR3: TGTGCCAGCAGCCACGGCTTAGCCACCGGGGAGCTGTTTTTT. Its translation is CASSHGLATGELFF. The chain has TRBV5-5 and TRBJ2-2; D is unclear. Germline assignment: CDR1 SGHKS and CDR2 YYEKEE (reference sequence). V lost 4 bases, J lost 4 bases, and 11 bases lay in between. This CDR3 has 14 amino acids.

The V gene is TRBV6-1, the J gene TRBJ2-2; weak D call: TRBD2 (6 bases). In germline, CDR1 is MNHNS, CDR2 SASEGT. The CDR3 is 13 residues long. V lost 6 bases to trimming and J lost 7 bases, with 12 bases between them. The CDR3 DNA reads TGTGCCAGCAGGATCGGGGGTAACGGGGAGCTGTTTTTT. Encoded protein: CASRIGGNGELFF.

J is TRBJ2-2 and V is TRBV6-6; 10 nucleotides match TRBD2. The V gene's germline CDR1 is MNHNY and CDR2 SVGAGI (reference sequence). The ends lost 2 bases at V and 10 bases at J; junction bases unmatched: 7. This CDR3 contains 15 residues. As DNA, the CDR3 is TGTGCCAGCAGTTACCTCAGCGGGGGGGCCTCGGAGCTGTTTTTT. Translated: CASSYLSGGASELFF.

In DNA form, the CDR3 reads TGTGCCACCAGCAGCCACGGCAGAGCGGAGTATAGCAATCAGCCCCAGCATTTT. Translating it yields CATSSHGRAEYSNQPQHF. The rearrangement uses TRBV15 and TRBJ1-5; D call uncertain. Germline CDR1 is LNHNV and CDR2 is YYDKDF (reference sequence). This CDR3 spans 18 amino acids. The germline V and J ends were trimmed by 3 bases and 0 bases, with 18 bases remaining between them.

The rearrangement joins TRBV6-1 to TRBJ1-5; D unresolved. The CDR3 extends over 12 amino acids. The germline V and J ends were trimmed by 5 bases and 5 bases, with 7 bases remaining between them. The germline V gene has CDR1 MNHNS and CDR2 SASEGT. Here the CDR3 reads CASSFPDQPQHF. Written as DNA, the CDR3 is TGTGCCAGCAGTTTCCCCGATCAGCCCCAGCATTTT.

The chain is built from TRBV4-3 and TRBJ1-4; a weak D match, TRBD1 (6 bases). Between the trimmed V and J ends, which lost 0 bases and 4 bases, there was a span of 9 bases. Per germline, CDR1 LGHNA and CDR2 YSLEER. The CDR3 has 15 amino acids. CDR3 residues: CASSQEGGLNEKLFF. DNA for the CDR3: TGCGCCAGCAGCCAAGAGGGGGGGCTTAATGAAAAACTGTTTTTT.

The rearrangement joins TRBV6-5 to TRBJ1-1, with 9 nucleotides matching TRBD1. With 5 bases clipped from V and 6 bases from J, the junction kept 7 bases outside the gene matches. CDR1 and CDR2 (germline): MNHEY, SVGAGI. The CDR3 spans 14 residues. The CDR3 loop is CASSLTGGDAEAFF. In DNA form, the CDR3 reads TGTGCCAGCAGTCTCACAGGGGGCGATGCTGAAGCTTTCTTT.

Points on this clone: An end of the junction does not agree with germline; a read error may underlie this. The rearrangement links TRBV27 to TRBJ1-2, with D perhaps TRBD1 (5 bases). Looked up from germline, CDR1 is MNHEY and CDR2 is SMNVEV (reference sequence). The CDR3 has 16 amino acids. The CDR3 sequence is CASSLSARVGYYGYTF. In DNA, the CDR3 is TGTGCCAGCAGTCTATCCGCCAGGGTCGGGTACTATGGCTACACCTTC.

The CDR3 spells CATSRQAPGQGSATQYF. In DNA, the CDR3 is TGTGCCACCAGCAGACAAGCCCCGGGACAGGGGTCAGCGACCCAGTACTTC. V usage is TRBV15 and J usage is TRBJ2-5; 10 nucleotides line up with TRBD1. This CDR3 comprises 17 residues. Germline CDR1 is LNHNV and CDR2 is YYDKDF (reference sequence). Trimming cost V 2 bases and J 7 bases; bases outside gene matches: 13.

J is TRBJ1-4 and V is TRBV18, with TRBD1 matching 10 bases. Trimming cost V 0 bases and J 3 bases; bases outside gene matches: 10. Germline-derived CDR1 and CDR2 are KGHSH and LQKENI. The CDR3 covers 19 residues. CDR3 amino acids: CASSPPPGQGTRPNEKLFF. The CDR3 bases are TGTGCCAGCTCACCACCCCCGGGACAGGGGACACGGCCTAATGAAAAACTGTTTTTT.

The rearrangement links TRBV23-1 to TRBJ2-7; 7 bases map to TRBD1. TRBV23-1 is treated as an ORF (open reading frame) with a function not yet certain. The CDR3 sequence is 13 residues long. Trimming at V came to 6 bases and at J to 5 bases, leaving 7 bases not matched to a gene. CDR3 region: CASRDRVSNEQYF. Here the CDR3 DNA reads TGCGCCAGCAGAGACAGGGTTAGTAACGAGCAGTACTTC.

This clone was found once. V usage is TRBV4-1 and J usage is TRBJ2-1, with D maybe TRBD2 (7 bases). V was pared by 2 bases and J by 6 bases, with 20 bases between. Germline lookup yields CDR1 MGHRA and CDR2 YSYEKL. The CDR3 has 17 residues. CDR3 amino acids: CASSQQPRGAPGNEQFF. In DNA form, the CDR3 reads TGCGCCAGCAGCCAACAACCTCGGGGGGCGCCTGGCAATGAGCAGTTCTTC.